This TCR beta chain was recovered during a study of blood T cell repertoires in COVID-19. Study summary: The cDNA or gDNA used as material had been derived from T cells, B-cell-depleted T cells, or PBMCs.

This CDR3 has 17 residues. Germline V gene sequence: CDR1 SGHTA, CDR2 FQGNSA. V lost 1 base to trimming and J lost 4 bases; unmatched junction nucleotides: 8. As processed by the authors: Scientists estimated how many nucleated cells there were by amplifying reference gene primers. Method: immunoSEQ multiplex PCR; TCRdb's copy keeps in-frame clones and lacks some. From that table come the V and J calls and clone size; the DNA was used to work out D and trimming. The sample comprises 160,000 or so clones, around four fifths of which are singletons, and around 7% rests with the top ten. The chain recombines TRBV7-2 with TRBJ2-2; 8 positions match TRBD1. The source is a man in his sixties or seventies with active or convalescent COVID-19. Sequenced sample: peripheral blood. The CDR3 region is CASSLGGGRGRTGELFF. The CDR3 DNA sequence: TGTGCCAGCAGCTTAGGTGGAGGCAGGGGGCGCACCGGGGAGCTGTTTTTT.